This is a list of T cell receptor beta chains from one sample in a study of blood T cell repertoires in COVID-19. Here immunoSEQ multiplex PCR was the method, and the copy in TCRdb shows in-frame clones only, minus some. The table records approximately 160,000 clones, about 85% of them present only once. Sequenced sample: peripheral blood. The receptor source for this set is a man in his fifties or sixties who had recovered from COVID-19. Both conserved end residues are part of each CDR3. A D gene is named only where the DNA matches it firmly. Where a row states a size, it is once, few, many or the class of an expanded clone; other rows omit it.

TRBJ2-3	-	TRBV15	TRBD1	CATSRDGDRATDTQYF	TGTGCCACCAGCAGAGATGGGGACAGGGCAACAGATACGCAGTATTTT
TRBJ1-6	once	TRBV5-8	-	CASSLWGRNSPLHF	TGTGCCAGCAGCTTGTGGGGGCGAAATTCACCCCTCCACTTT
TRBJ1-6	once	TRBV7-2	TRBD1	CASSLEGAYSPLHF	TGTGCCAGCAGCTTAGAGGGGGCTTATTCACCCCTCCACTTT
TRBJ1-5	-	TRBV6-1	-	CASSEGVLQGQPQHF	TGTGCCAGCAGTGAAGGAGTTCTACAGGGACAGCCCCAGCATTTT
TRBJ2-1	-	TRBV7-3	-	CASSGQGLDQFF	TGTGCCAGCAGCGGCCAGGGGTTGGACCAGTTCTTC
TRBJ1-6	-	TRBV30	TRBD1	CAWSDRTGTYNSPLHF	TGTGCCTGGAGTGATCGGACAGGAACCTATAATTCACCCCTCCACTTT
TRBJ2-3	few	TRBV12-3/TRBV12-4	-	CASSFAGEDTQYF	TGTGCCAGCAGTTTCGCCGGGGAAGATACGCAGTATTTT
TRBJ1-6	-	TRBV9	-	CASSVTQASDSPLHF	TGTGCCAGCAGCGTAACGCAGGCCTCAGATTCACCCCTCCACTTT
TRBJ2-5	-	TRBV24-1	-	CATSESQDAGSQETQYF	TGTGCCACCAGTGAGAGCCAGGATGCGGGGAGCCAAGAGACCCAGTACTTC
TRBJ2-4	-	TRBV7-2	-	CASSLDIIAKNIQYF	TGTGCCAGCAGCCTCGACATAATAGCCAAAAACATTCAGTACTTC
TRBJ1-3	-	TRBV19	-	CASIPRIDSLSGNTIYF	TGTGCCAGTATCCCAAGGATCGACAGCCTCTCTGGAAACACCATATATTTT
TRBJ1-6	-	TRBV11-2	-	CASSLDAGKLSPLHF	TGTGCCAGCAGCTTGGACGCCGGGAAGCTTTCACCCCTCCACTTT
TRBJ1-3	-	TRBV15	-	CATSKVRTEHSGNTIYF	TGTGCCACCAGCAAAGTAAGGACAGAGCACTCTGGAAACACCATATATTTT
TRBJ1-2	-	TRBV5-1	-	CASSSTSTGDRGYTF	TGCGCCAGCAGCTCTACATCGACAGGTGATCGGGGCTACACCTTC
TRBJ1-1	-	TRBV11-2	TRBD1	CASTFTGDTEAFF	TGTGCCAGCACCTTTACAGGGGACACTGAAGCTTTCTTT
TRBJ2-7	-	TRBV3-1/TRBV3-2	-	CASSHGGEGREQYF	TGTGCCAGCAGCCATGGAGGGGAAGGTCGCGAGCAGTACTTC
TRBJ1-6	few	TRBV9	-	CASSRTGTGVNSPLHF	TGTGCCAGCAGCCGGACCGGGACTGGGGTTAATTCACCCCTCCACTTT
TRBJ2-1	-	TRBV30	TRBD2	CAWSAPGAGGYNEQFF	TGTGCCTGGAGTGCTCCGGGAGCGGGGGGTTACAATGAGCAGTTCTTC
TRBJ2-5	-	TRBV19	-	CASSIQQETQYF	TGTGCCAGTAGTATTCAGCAAGAGACCCAGTACTTC
TRBJ1-2	few	TRBV6-2/TRBV6-3	-	CASSYSTAGGGYTF	TGTGCCAGCAGTTACTCGACGGCGGGGGGAGGCTACACCTTC
TRBJ2-3	-	TRBV29-1	TRBD1	CSVEGGQGYTDTQYF	TGCAGCGTTGAAGGAGGACAGGGATACACAGATACGCAGTATTTT
TRBJ2-6	-	TRBV11-3	TRBD1	CASSLGPRDRDRPGANVLTF	TGTGCCAGCAGCTTAGGGCCCAGGGACAGGGATCGGCCTGGGGCCAACGTCCTGACTTTC
TRBJ2-5	-	TRBV7-2	TRBD2	CASSSPRLAGDRVETQYF	TGTGCCAGCAGCTCACCTCGACTAGCGGGGGACCGGGTGGAGACCCAGTACTTC
TRBJ2-7	-	TRBV19	TRBD1	CASKSGTGEGYEQYF	TGTGCCAGTAAGTCCGGGACAGGTGAAGGGTACGAGCAGTACTTC
TRBJ1-1	-	TRBV19	-	CASSIEGRLRAFF	TGTGCCAGTAGTATCGAGGGCCGCTTAAGAGCTTTCTTT
TRBJ1-2	-	TRBV7-8	-	CASSRGEGGVANYGYTF	TGTGCCAGCAGCCGCGGGGAGGGAGGTGTTGCTAACTATGGCTACACCTTC
TRBJ2-7	-	TRBV11-2	TRBD1	CASSLVRDRGQDEQYF	TGTGCCAGCAGCTTAGTCCGGGACAGGGGGCAGGACGAGCAGTACTTC
TRBJ1-1	-	TRBV7-9	-	CASSREIHTEAFF	TGTGCCAGCAGCCGGGAAATTCACACTGAAGCTTTCTTT
TRBJ2-3	-	TRBV7-2	TRBD2	CASSLAGGVDTQYF	TGTGCCAGCAGCTTAGCCGGGGGGGTAGATACGCAGTATTTT
TRBJ1-6	-	TRBV5-1	-	CASSLADYSGSPLHF	TGCGCCAGCAGCTTGGCCGATTATAGCGGTTCACCCCTCCACTTT
TRBJ2-7	-	TRBV11-3	-	CASSPYSNHYEQYF	TGTGCCAGCAGCCCTTACAGCAATCACTACGAGCAGTACTTC
TRBJ1-5	-	TRBV6-5	TRBD1	CASRPTGQQPQHF	TGTGCCAGCAGGCCGACAGGGCAGCAGCCCCAGCATTTT
TRBJ2-2	-	TRBV11-3	-	CASSLATTGELFF	TGTGCCAGCAGCTTGGCAACAACCGGGGAGCTGTTTTTT
TRBJ1-1	few	TRBV6-1	TRBD1	CASSERRLTGPNTEAFF	TGTGCCAGCAGTGAAAGGCGTTTGACAGGGCCGAACACTGAAGCTTTCTTT
TRBJ2-5	-	TRBV6-5	-	CASSYTPGYQETQYF	TGTGCCAGCAGTTACACTCCCGGGTACCAAGAGACCCAGTACTTC
TRBJ1-1	-	TRBV10-3	TRBD1	CAISETGGGDEAFF	TGTGCCATCAGTGAAACAGGGGGCGGTGATGAAGCTTTCTTT
TRBJ2-1	-	TRBV7-2	TRBD2	CASSSGLAGGEQFF	TGTGCCAGCAGCTCGGGACTAGCGGGGGGCGAGCAGTTCTTC
TRBJ2-5	-	TRBV7-8	-	CASSLAQGETQYF	TGTGCCAGCAGCTTAGCGCAGGGAGAGACCCAGTACTTC
TRBJ2-1	-	TRBV7-9	TRBD2	CASSLGLAGVGEQFF	TGTGCCAGCAGCTTAGGTCTAGCGGGGGTGGGTGAGCAGTTCTTC
TRBJ1-1	-	TRBV7-3	TRBD1	CASSSGTATEAFF	TGTGCCAGCAGCTCTGGGACAGCCACTGAAGCTTTCTTT
TRBJ1-5	-	TRBV7-2	-	CASSLKAGHGVKPQHF	TGTGCCAGCAGCTTAAAGGCAGGCCACGGGGTAAAGCCCCAGCATTTT
TRBJ2-1	-	TRBV19	-	CASSPPYGQFNWEQFF	TGTGCCAGTAGTCCTCCGTATGGACAATTCAACTGGGAGCAGTTCTTC
TRBJ2-2	-	TRBV30	TRBD2	CAWTRRLAGADTGELFF	TGTGCCTGGACCCGGAGACTAGCGGGGGCCGACACCGGGGAGCTGTTTTTT
TRBJ2-3	-	TRBV27	TRBD2	CASSPLYSGGAKDTQYF	TGTGCCAGCAGTCCCCTGTATAGCGGGGGGGCCAAAGATACGCAGTATTTT
TRBJ2-3	-	TRBV24-1	TRBD2	CATSGLAGLPDTQYF	TGTGCCACCAGTGGGCTAGCGGGGTTACCAGATACGCAGTATTTT
TRBJ1-5	-	TRBV19	TRBD1	CASSFSGQGDQPQHF	TGTGCCAGTAGTTTCTCGGGACAGGGAGATCAGCCCCAGCATTTT
TRBJ2-1	-	TRBV9	-	CASSGPFYNEQFF	TGTGCCAGCAGCGGTCCCTTCTACAATGAGCAGTTCTTC
TRBJ1-2	-	TRBV6-1	TRBD1	CASSEARGTGAHGYTF	TGTGCCAGCAGTGAAGCCCGAGGGACAGGGGCTCATGGCTACACCTTC
TRBJ1-5	few	TRBV19	TRBD1	CASSKQGAGQPQHF	TGTGCCAGTAGTAAACAGGGGGCCGGGCAGCCCCAGCATTTT
TRBJ2-7	-	TRBV6-6	-	CASSYGGDRRLYEQYF	TGTGCCAGCAGTTATGGGGGTGACAGGAGGCTTTACGAGCAGTACTTC
TRBJ1-5	-	TRBV19	-	CASQPAGGVDQPQHF	TGTGCCAGCCAGCCCGCCGGGGGGGTGGATCAGCCCCAGCATTTT
TRBJ1-5	-	TRBV5-1	TRBD1	CASSLDSVRTGDRVGNQPQHF	TGCGCCAGCAGCTTGGATTCGGTCAGGACAGGGGATAGGGTAGGCAATCAGCCCCAGCATTTT
TRBJ2-7	-	TRBV7-2	-	CASSLVVYEQYF	TGTGCCAGCAGCTTAGTCGTTTACGAGCAGTACTTC
TRBJ2-7	-	TRBV3-1/TRBV3-2	TRBD2	CASSQESGGLAYEQYF	TGTGCCAGCAGCCAAGAGAGCGGGGGCCTCGCCTACGAGCAGTACTTC
TRBJ1-1	-	TRBV5-1	-	CASSYLQGRGTEAFF	TGCGCCAGCAGCTACTTACAGGGACGGGGCACTGAAGCTTTCTTT
TRBJ1-2	few	TRBV4-2	TRBD1	CASSQVATRTGEYGYTF	TGTGCCAGCAGCCAAGTGGCTACAAGGACAGGGGAGTATGGCTACACCTTC
TRBJ1-2	-	TRBV7-9	-	CASSLGAYGYTF	TGTGCCAGCAGCTTAGGGGCCTATGGCTACACCTTC
TRBJ2-3	-	TRBV12-2	-	CASRLLSRDRGPDTQYF	TGTGCAAGTCGCCTCCTTTCCAGGGACAGGGGGCCAGATACGCAGTATTTT